The 6 T cell receptor beta chains given below trace back to one sample, sequenced in a study of cytomegalovirus exposure and HLA in healthy donors. Profiled with immunoSEQ multiplex PCR; TCRdb holds only in-frame clones, not every one. This table has roughly 330,000 clones, roughly nine tenths appearing once. Material for sequencing was PBMCs. The receptors stem from a woman aged 25 to 39 in good health and CMV-seropositive.

V is TRBV6-5 and J is TRBJ1-1; a weak D match, TRBD1 (5 bases). The V and J ends lost 8 bases and 3 bases respectively, with 19 bases between them. This CDR3 is 15 amino acids long. The V gene's germline CDR1 is MNHEY and CDR2 SVGAGI. CDR3 sequence: CASLGKGAGDTEAFF. The CDR3 DNA sequence: TGTGCCAGCTTGGGAAAAGGGGCCGGGGACACTGAAGCTTTCTTT.

This chain connects TRBV13 to TRBJ1-5; 7 nucleotides line up with TRBD1. The germline gives CDR1 PRHDT, CDR2 FYEKMQ (reference sequence). The CDR3 runs 14 residues. V trimming: 5 bases; J trimming: 5 bases; junction bases outside the gene matches: 6. The CDR3 spells CASSNRQGDQPQHF. The CDR3 nucleotides are TGTGCCAGCAGCAACCGACAGGGAGATCAGCCCCAGCATTTT.

The V call is TRBV14, the J call TRBJ2-3, with TRBD2 identical over 7 bases. Per germline, CDR1 SGHDN and CDR2 FVKESK. The CDR3 is 15 residues long. V shed 1 base and J 3 bases; nucleotides not matched to a gene: 4. In DNA form, the CDR3 reads TGTGCCAGCAGCCAAGCAGCGGGATTGACAGATACGCAGTATTTT. Protein product: CASSQAAGLTDTQYF.

Regarding this clone: The sample holds other DNA sequences that translate to the same CDR3. The rearrangement uses TRBV29-1 and TRBJ1-1; TRBD1 might be the D (6 bases). CDR1 and CDR2 (germline): SQVTM, ANQGSEA. V lost 6 bases to trimming and J lost 1 base, with 9 bases between them. The CDR3 sequence is 12 residues long. CDR3 coding DNA: TGCAGCGTCCAGACAGGGAACACTGAAGCTTTCTTT. The encoded protein is CSVQTGNTEAFF. Full variable domain (outside the CDR3, taken from reference TRBV29-1 and TRBJ1-1): SAVISQKPSRDICQRGTSLTIQCQVDSQVTMMFWYRQQPGQSLTLIATANQGSEATYESGFVIDKFPISRPNLTFSTLTVSNMSPEDSSIYLCSVQTGNTEAFFGQGTRLTVV.

The rearrangement joins TRBV7-6 to TRBJ2-7; 9 bases map to TRBD1. This CDR3 is built from 16 residues. Per germline, CDR1 SGHVS and CDR2 FNYEAQ. After removal of 5 bases from V and 4 bases from J, the junction contained 12 bases not matched to a gene. CDR3 in DNA: TGTGCCAGCAGCCTAACACCCACCGGGACAGGGTACGAGCAGTACTTC. This codes for CASSLTPTGTGYEQYF.

The V and J genes are TRBV11-3 and TRBJ2-7; perhaps TRBD1 as D (5 bases). Germline values: CDR1 SGHNT, CDR2 YENEEA. The CDR3 contains 18 residues. Trimming removed 2 bases from V and 0 bases from J, with 20 bases in between. The CDR3 DNA reads as TGTGCCAGCAGCTTACTCCCGAAGGGGAAGAAGAGCTCCTACGAGCAGTACTTC. It is translated as CASSLLPKGKKSSYEQYF.